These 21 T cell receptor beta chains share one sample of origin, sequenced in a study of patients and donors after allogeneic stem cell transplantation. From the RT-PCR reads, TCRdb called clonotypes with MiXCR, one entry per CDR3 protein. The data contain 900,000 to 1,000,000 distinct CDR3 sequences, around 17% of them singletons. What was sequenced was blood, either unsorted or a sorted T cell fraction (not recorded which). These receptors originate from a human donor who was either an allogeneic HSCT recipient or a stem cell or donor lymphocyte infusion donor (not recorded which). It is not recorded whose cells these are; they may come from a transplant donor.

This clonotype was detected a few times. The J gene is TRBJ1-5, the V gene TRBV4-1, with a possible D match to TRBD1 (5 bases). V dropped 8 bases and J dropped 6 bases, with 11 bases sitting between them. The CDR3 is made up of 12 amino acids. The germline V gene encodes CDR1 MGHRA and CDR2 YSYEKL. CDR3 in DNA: TGCGCCAGCGGATTAAGGGGTCAGCCCCAGCATTTT. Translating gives CASGLRGQPQHF.

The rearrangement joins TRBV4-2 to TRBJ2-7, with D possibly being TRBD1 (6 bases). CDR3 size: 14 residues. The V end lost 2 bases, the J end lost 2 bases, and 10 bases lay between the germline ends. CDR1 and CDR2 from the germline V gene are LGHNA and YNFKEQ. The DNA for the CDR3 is TGTGCCAGCAGCCAAACACAGGGCGCCTACGAGCAGTACTTC. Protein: CASSQTQGAYEQYF.

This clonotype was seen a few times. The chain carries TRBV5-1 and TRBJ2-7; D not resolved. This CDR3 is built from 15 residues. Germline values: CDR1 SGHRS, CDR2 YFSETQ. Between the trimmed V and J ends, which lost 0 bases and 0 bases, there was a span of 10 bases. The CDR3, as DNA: TGCGCCAGCAGCTTGGTTCCAGATACCTCCTACGAGCAGTACTTC. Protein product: CASSLVPDTSYEQYF.

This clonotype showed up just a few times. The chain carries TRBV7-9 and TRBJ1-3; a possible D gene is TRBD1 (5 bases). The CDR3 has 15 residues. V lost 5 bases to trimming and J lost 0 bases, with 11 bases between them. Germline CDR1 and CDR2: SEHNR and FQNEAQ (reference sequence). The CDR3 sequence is CASSEGRSSGNTIYF. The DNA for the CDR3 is TGTGCCAGCAGCGAGGGACGGTCCTCTGGAAACACCATATATTTT. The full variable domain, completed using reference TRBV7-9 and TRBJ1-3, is DTGVSQNPRHKITKRGQNVTFRCDPISEHNRLYWYRQTLGQGPEFLTYFQNEAQLEKSRLLSDRFSAERPKGSFSTLEIQRTEQGDSAMYLCASSEGRSSGNTIYFGEGSWLTVV.

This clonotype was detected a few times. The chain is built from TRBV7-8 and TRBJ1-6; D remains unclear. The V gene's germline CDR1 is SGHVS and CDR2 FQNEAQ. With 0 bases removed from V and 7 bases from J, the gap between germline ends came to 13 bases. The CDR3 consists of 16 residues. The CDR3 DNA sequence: TGTGCCAGCAGCTTAGCGCCGGGAGCGGTGAATTCACCCCTCCACTTT. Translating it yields CASSLAPGAVNSPLHF. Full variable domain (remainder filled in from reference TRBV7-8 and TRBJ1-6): GAGVSQSPRYKVAKRGQDVALRCDPISGHVSLFWYQQALGQGPEFLTYFQNEAQLDKSGLPSDRFFAERPEGSVSTLKIQRTQQEDSAVYLCASSLAPGAVNSPLHFGNGTRLTVT.

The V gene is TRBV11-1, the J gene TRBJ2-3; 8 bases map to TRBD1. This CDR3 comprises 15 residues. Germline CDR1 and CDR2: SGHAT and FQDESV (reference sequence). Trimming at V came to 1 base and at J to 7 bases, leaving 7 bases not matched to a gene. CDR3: CASSLEQGARHTQYF. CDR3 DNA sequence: TGTGCCAGCAGCTTAGAGCAGGGGGCACGGCATACGCAGTATTTT. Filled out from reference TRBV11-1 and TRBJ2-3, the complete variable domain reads EAEVAQSPRYKITEKSQAVAFWCDPISGHATLYWYRQILGQGPELLVQFQDESVVDDSQLPKDRFSAERLKGVDSTLKIQPAELGDSAMYLCASSLEQGARHTQYFGPGTRLTVL.

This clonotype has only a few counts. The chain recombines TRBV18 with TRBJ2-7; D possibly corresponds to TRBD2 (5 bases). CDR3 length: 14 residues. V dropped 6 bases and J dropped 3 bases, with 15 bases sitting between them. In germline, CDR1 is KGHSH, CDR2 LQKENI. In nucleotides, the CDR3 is TGTGCCAGCTCGCGCGTGCGGGTATACTACGAGCAGTACTTC. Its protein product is CASSRVRVYYEQYF.

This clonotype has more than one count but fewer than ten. The CDR3, as DNA: TGTGCCTGGCAGACGCAACCGAACACTGAAGCTTTCTTT. This codes for CAWQTQPNTEAFF. This chain connects TRBV30 to TRBJ1-1, with D uncertain. The CDR3 contains 13 residues. Germline-derived CDR1 and CDR2 are GTSNPN and SVGIG (reference sequence). Trimming pared 5 bases from V and 1 base from J, leaving 11 bases between.

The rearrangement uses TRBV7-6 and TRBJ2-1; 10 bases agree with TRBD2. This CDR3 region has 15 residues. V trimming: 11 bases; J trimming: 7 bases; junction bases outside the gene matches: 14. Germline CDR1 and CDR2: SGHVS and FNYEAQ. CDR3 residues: CAGILSGGSLNEQFF. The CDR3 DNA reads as TGTGCCGGCATCCTTAGCGGGGGGTCCTTGAATGAGCAGTTCTTC.

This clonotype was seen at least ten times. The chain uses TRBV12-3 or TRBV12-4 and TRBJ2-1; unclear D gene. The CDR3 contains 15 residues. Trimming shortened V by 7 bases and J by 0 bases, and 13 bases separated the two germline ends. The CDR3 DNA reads TGTGCCAGCATCCCAACCCTTAGCTCCTACAATGAGCAGTTCTTC. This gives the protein CASIPTLSSYNEQFF.

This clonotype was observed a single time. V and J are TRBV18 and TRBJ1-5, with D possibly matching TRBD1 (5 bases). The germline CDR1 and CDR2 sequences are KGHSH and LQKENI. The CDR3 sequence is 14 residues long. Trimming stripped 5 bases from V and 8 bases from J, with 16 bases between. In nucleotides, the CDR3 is TGTGCCAGCTCAGGAGATAGGGGTTCGGAGCCCCAGCATTTT. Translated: CASSGDRGSEPQHF.

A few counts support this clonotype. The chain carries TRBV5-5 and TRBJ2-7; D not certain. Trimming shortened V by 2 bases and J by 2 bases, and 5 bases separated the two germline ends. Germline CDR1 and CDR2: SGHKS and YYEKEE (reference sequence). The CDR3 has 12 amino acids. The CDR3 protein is CASSFSPYEQYF. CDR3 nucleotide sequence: TGTGCCAGCAGCTTCTCGCCCTACGAGCAGTACTTC.

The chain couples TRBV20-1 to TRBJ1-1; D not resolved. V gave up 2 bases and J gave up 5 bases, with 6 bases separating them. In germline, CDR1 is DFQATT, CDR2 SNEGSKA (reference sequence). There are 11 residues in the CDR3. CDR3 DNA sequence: TGCAGTGCTAGAATCGTGACTGAAGCTTTCTTT. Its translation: CSARIVTEAFF.

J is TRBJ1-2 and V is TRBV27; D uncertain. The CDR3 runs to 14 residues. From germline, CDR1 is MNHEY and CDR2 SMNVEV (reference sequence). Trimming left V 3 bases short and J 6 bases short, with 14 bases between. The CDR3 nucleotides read TGTGCCAGCAGTTTCCAAAATGGGCGAGATGGCTACACCTTC. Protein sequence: CASSFQNGRDGYTF.

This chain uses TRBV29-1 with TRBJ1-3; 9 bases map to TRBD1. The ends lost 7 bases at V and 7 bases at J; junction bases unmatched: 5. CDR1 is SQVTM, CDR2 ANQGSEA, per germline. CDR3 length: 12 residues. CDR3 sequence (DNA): TGCAGCGGACTTGGACAGGGGAACACCATATATTTT. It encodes CSGLGQGNTIYF.

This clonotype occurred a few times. CDR3 nucleotide sequence: TGTGCCAGCAGTCTCCACAGACGGGCAACTAATGAAAAACTGTTTTTT. This translates into CASSLHRRATNEKLFF. This sequence joins TRBV27 and TRBJ1-4; D is unresolved. This CDR3 contains 16 residues. V was clipped by 5 bases and J by 0 bases, with 13 bases between them. CDR1 MNHEY and CDR2 SMNVEV come from the germline V gene (reference sequence).

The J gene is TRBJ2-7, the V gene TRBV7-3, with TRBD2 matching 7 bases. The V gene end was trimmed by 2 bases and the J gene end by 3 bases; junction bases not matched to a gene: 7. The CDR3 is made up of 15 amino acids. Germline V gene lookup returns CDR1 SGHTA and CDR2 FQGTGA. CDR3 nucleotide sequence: TGTGCCAGCAGCTTAGCCGCGGGAGAGGTCTACGAGCAGTACTTC. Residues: CASSLAAGEVYEQYF.

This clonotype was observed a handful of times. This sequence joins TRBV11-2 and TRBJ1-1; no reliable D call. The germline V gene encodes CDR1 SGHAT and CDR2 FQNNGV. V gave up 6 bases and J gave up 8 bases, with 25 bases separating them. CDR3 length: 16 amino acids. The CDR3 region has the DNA TGTGCCAGCAGTAGACCCTTCCGGTTTCAAGGTGGCGAAGCTTTCTTT. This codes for CASSRPFRFQGGEAFF.

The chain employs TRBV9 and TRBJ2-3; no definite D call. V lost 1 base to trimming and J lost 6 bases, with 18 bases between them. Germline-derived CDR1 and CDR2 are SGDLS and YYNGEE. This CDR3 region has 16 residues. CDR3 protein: CASSVSSGTPPDTQYF. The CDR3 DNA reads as TGTGCCAGCAGCGTATCGTCAGGCACCCCGCCGGATACGCAGTATTTT.

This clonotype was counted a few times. CDR3 amino acids: CASSLNRGQTQYF. For the CDR3, the DNA is TGTGCCAGCAGCTTAAATAGGGGTCAGACCCAGTACTTC. This rearrangement joins TRBV7-3 to TRBJ2-5; TRBD1 is a possible D gene (5 bases). Germline assignment: CDR1 SGHTA and CDR2 FQGTGA. This CDR3 region has 13 residues. V lost 1 base, J lost 6 bases, and 9 bases lay in between.

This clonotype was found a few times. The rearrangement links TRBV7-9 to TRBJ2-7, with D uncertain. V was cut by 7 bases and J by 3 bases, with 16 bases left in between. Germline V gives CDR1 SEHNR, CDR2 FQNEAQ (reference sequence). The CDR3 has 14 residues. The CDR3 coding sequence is TGTGCCAGCACTAAAGGCCCCTTAGACTACGAGCAGTACTTC. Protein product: CASTKGPLDYEQYF.